Below are 9 T cell receptor beta chains sequenced from a single sample in a study of vaccination effects on CD4 cells after COVID-19. Assay: immunoSEQ multiplex PCR; the TCRdb copy retains only in-frame clones and omits some. The sample comprises tens of thousands of clones, around 70% of which are singletons, and around 2.1% rests with the top ten. For these TCRs, the target antigens are not known. Isolation of CD4+ T cells took place after 10 days of culture. Each person got two doses of an mRNA SARS-CoV-2 vaccine, BNT162b2 or mRNA-1273. The material sequenced was CD4+ T cells from PBMCs cultured without peptide, taken after COVID-19 vaccination. These receptors originate from a human donor who received a COVID-19 vaccine.

V gene TRBV9 combines with J gene TRBJ2-3, with D unclear. The germline V and J ends were trimmed by 2 bases and 2 bases, with 6 bases remaining between them. The CDR3 loop spans 13 amino acids. Germline V gene sequence: CDR1 SGDLS, CDR2 YYNGEE. CDR3 amino acids: CASSVSITDTQYF. The CDR3 nucleotides read TGTGCCAGCAGCGTCTCCATCACAGATACGCAGTATTTT. The full variable domain, with the rest looked up from reference TRBV9 and TRBJ2-3, is DSGVTQTPKHLITATGQRVTLRCSPRSGDLSVYWYQQSLDQGLQFLIQYYNGEERAKGNILERFSAQQFPDLHSELNLSSLELGDSALYFCASSVSITDTQYFGPGTRLTVL.

This clone was detected only a few times. The gene calls are TRBV5-6 and TRBJ2-1, with a possible D match to TRBD1 (5 bases). Trimming removed 1 base from V and 7 bases from J, with 9 bases in between. In germline, CDR1 is SGHDT, CDR2 YYEEEE. CDR3 length: 13 amino acids. The chain's CDR3 is CASSLLNRNEQFF. In DNA form, the CDR3 reads TGTGCCAGCAGCTTGCTGAACAGGAATGAGCAGTTCTTC.

This clone is classed as medium-sized. The chain couples TRBV30 to TRBJ2-3, with D unresolved. The CDR3 is made up of 13 amino acids. The germline V gene encodes CDR1 GTSNPN and CDR2 SVGIG (reference sequence). Trimming took 4 bases from V and 5 from J, leaving 13 bases between them. The DNA of the CDR3 is TGTGCCTGGACCCCAGGCCGGTTAGATACGCAGTATTTT. Translated: CAWTPGRLDTQYF.

For the CDR3, the DNA is TGTGCCACCAGTGATGCGGGCGGCCCCGGCGATGAGCAGTTCTTC. Its protein is CATSDAGGPGDEQFF. The rearrangement uses TRBV24-1 and TRBJ2-1; a weak D match, TRBD2 (5 bases). The germline gives CDR1 KGHDR, CDR2 SFDVKD. The ends were cut back, 3 bases at V and 8 bases at J, with 16 bases in the middle. The CDR3 spans 15 residues.

This sequence joins TRBV13 and TRBJ2-2; TRBD2 aligns across 7 bases. The V and J ends lost 3 bases and 6 bases, in that order; junction bases with no gene match: 7. In germline, CDR1 is PRHDT, CDR2 FYEKMQ (reference sequence). CDR3 length equals 15 residues. The CDR3 sequence is CASSFGGTTSGELFF. The CDR3 DNA reads as TGTGCCAGCAGCTTCGGGGGGACCACTTCCGGGGAGCTGTTTTTT. Complete variable domain (other parts from reference TRBV13 and TRBJ2-2): AAGVIQSPRHLIKEKRETATLKCYPIPRHDTVYWYQQGPGQDPQFLISFYEKMQSDKGSIPDRFSAQQFSDYHSELNMSSLELGDSALYFCASSFGGTTSGELFFGEGSRLTVL.

This sequence joins TRBV3-1 (or the pseudogene TRBV3-2) and TRBJ2-5; D unclear. Trimming shortened V by 6 bases and J by 2 bases, and 10 bases separated the two germline ends. CDR3 length: 13 amino acids. From germline, CDR1 is LGHDT and CDR2 YNNKEL (reference sequence). CDR3 protein: CASSPAIQETQYF. The CDR3 nucleotides read TGTGCCAGCAGTCCAGCAATTCAAGAGACCCAGTACTTC.

The chain employs TRBV12-2 and TRBJ2-2. TRBV12-2 is shown as a pseudogene. This CDR3 has 15 residues. CDR3 loop: CASRLGRRYFGELFF. In DNA form, the CDR3 reads TGTGCAAGTCGCTTAGGCAGGCGGTATTTCGGGGAGCTGTTTTTT.

V is TRBV7-8 and J is TRBJ1-2, with 8 bases identical to TRBD1. V shed 5 bases and J 4 bases; nucleotides not matched to a gene: 6. Germline V CDR1 and CDR2: SGHVS, FQNEAQ. The CDR3 sequence is 14 residues long. CDR3 region: CASSRQGIGYGYTF. CDR3 nucleotide sequence: TGTGCCAGCAGCCGACAGGGGATCGGCTATGGCTACACCTTC.

The chain recombines TRBV6-2 or TRBV6-3 with TRBJ2-7; D may be TRBD1 (6 bases). Trimming left V 2 bases short and J 2 bases short, with 10 bases between. The CDR3 totals 14 residues. Germline-derived CDR1 and CDR2 are MNHEY and SVGEGT. CDR3 in amino acids: CASSYRRTAYEQYV. CDR3 nucleotide sequence: TGTGCCAGCAGTTACCGGCGGACAGCCTACGAGCAGTACGTC.